This entry is about one T cell receptor beta chain. With V trimmed by 5 bases and J by 1 base, 6 bases remained unmatched. There are 15 residues in the CDR3. Germline CDR1 and CDR2: MNHNY and SVGAGI (reference sequence). Here immunoSEQ multiplex PCR was the method, and the copy in TCRdb shows in-frame clones only, minus some. The sample has approximately 44,000 clones, about four fifths seen once. The time point is: recipient sample about 28 days before transplant, after cytoreduction. This entry comes from a study of T cell clonotyping in hematopoietic cell transplantation. For the study at large: Cytoreduction preceded collection of pretransplant recipient samples.

The sequence derives from a man in his 60s with myelodysplastic syndrome. Some clones in this sample may be carry-over from other donors' samples. The gene calls are TRBV6-6 and TRBJ2-3; TRBD2 aligns across 7 bases. The specimen comprised peripheral blood mononuclear cells, sampled before stem cell transplant. CDR3 amino acids: CASSASGERTDTQYF. The CDR3 DNA reads as TGTGCCAGCAGTGCAAGCGGGGAGCGCACAGATACGCAGTATTTT.